The clone carrying this T cell receptor (beta chain) was observed a few times. This sample was included in a study of blood T cell repertoires in COVID-19. Seattle's cohort entered during active infection and was followed longitudinally. CDR1 is SGDLS, CDR2 YYNGEE, per germline. Trimming stripped 3 bases from V and 7 bases from J, with 17 bases between. The CDR3 contains 14 residues. Assay: immunoSEQ multiplex PCR; the TCRdb copy retains only in-frame clones and omits some. The sample shows over 150,000 clones, roughly 87% of them seen only once. V gene TRBV9 combines with J gene TRBJ2-7, with D possibly TRBD2 on 7 matching bases. The sample was peripheral blood. The sequence came from a woman between 70 and 85 years old with COVID-19, enrolled during active disease. Here the CDR3 DNA reads TGTGCCAGCAGCGGCGGTGTACAGGGAGGGGAGCAGTACTTC. This gives the protein CASSGGVQGGEQYF.